This T cell receptor (beta chain) was identified in a study of cytomegalovirus exposure and HLA in healthy donors. Study results and caveats: A list of 150 or so TCR beta chains associated with cytomegalovirus was given.

Details on this clone: The antigen remains unidentified.

Measured with immunoSEQ multiplex PCR; TCRdb has only the in-frame clones, and not every one. The sample holds under 350,000 clones, 80% to 90% seen once. The germline gives CDR1 SGHNT, CDR2 YENEEA. Trimming cost V 1 base and J 8 bases; bases outside gene matches: 6. The CDR3 consists of 15 residues. The source is a woman aged 18-30 years in good health and CMV-seronegative. Sequences were obtained from PBMCs. The chain links TRBV11-3 to TRBJ2-1; 9 bases align to TRBD1. The CDR3 protein is CASSLGGTGIHEQFF. For the CDR3, the DNA is TGTGCCAGCAGCTTAGGCGGGACAGGGATCCATGAGCAGTTCTTC. The full variable domain, rest sourced from reference TRBV11-3 and TRBJ2-1, is EAGVVQSPRYKIIEKKQPVAFWCNPISGHNTLYWYLQNLGQGPELLIRYENEEAVDDSQLPKDRFSAERLKGVDSTLKIQPAELGDSAVYLCASSLGGTGIHEQFFGPGTRLTVL.